The present T cell receptor beta chain was sequenced within a study of blood T cells in healthy people across ages. Study-wide results and caveats: When one million T cells were used, diversity estimates were thought to be underestimates. Measured against age, TCR beta diversity per million T cells decreased in a roughly linear manner.

This clonotype was seen many times. The antigen is undetermined. Then a second PCR, running roughly 7 to 11 cycles, was carried out with a sample-barcoded 5' primer and a J-beta primer mix. Researchers report that a template-switch adaptor with 12 random nucleotides tagged each cDNA molecule. TCRdb called the 5' RACE reads again in MiXCR, with one record for every CDR3 protein. Counted here are around 650,000 distinct CDR3 sequences, about 32% occurring once; the ten biggest clones make up approximately 15%. The study isolated at least 7 million PBMCs from each sample. Germline V gene sequence: CDR1 MGHRA, CDR2 YSYEKL. The V gene lost 2 bases and the J gene lost 4 bases, with 17 bases spanning the gap. This CDR3 region has 16 residues.

The receptor was isolated from a woman older than 75 in good health. The chain combines TRBV4-1 with TRBJ1-1; D not resolved. The sample was blood. This CDR3 reads CASSQSLGLVSTEAFF. CDR3 DNA: TGCGCCAGCAGCCAATCCTTAGGACTGGTAAGCACTGAAGCTTTCTTT.